Presented here are 20 T cell receptor beta chains from one specimen sequenced in a study of STAT5B mutations in CD4+ large granular lymphocyte leukemia. Sequenced by immunoSEQ multiplex PCR; TCRdb stores in-frame clones only, minus some. This sample has about 37,000 clones, with around 90% found just once. Sequencing was done on a sample of CD4+ T cells from blood buffy coats. These receptors were obtained from a human donor in good health.

This chain joins TRBV11-2 and TRBJ1-5; D perhaps matches TRBD1 (6 bases). CDR1 and CDR2 from the germline V gene are SGHAT and FQNNGV. Trimming took 3 bases from V and 1 from J, leaving 10 bases between them. This CDR3 is built from 15 residues. CDR3 amino acids: CASSLGDTSNQPQHF. The CDR3 DNA is TGTGCCAGCAGCTTGGGGGACACCAGCAATCAGCCCCAGCATTTT.

The chain is built from TRBV7-3 and TRBJ2-1, with D tentatively TRBD1 (5 bases). Trimming stripped 1 base from V and 6 bases from J, with 19 bases between. Germline CDR1 reads SGHTA; CDR2 reads FQGTGA. The CDR3 extends over 17 amino acids. Here the CDR3 reads CASSLMGRQGNSNEQFF. In nucleotides, the CDR3 is TGTGCCAGCAGCTTAATGGGTAGGCAGGGCAATAGCAATGAGCAGTTCTTC.

This clone was counted between two and nine times. Here the CDR3 reads CASSGDTNQPQHF. CDR3 in DNA: TGTGCCAGCTCGGGGGACACCAATCAGCCCCAGCATTTT. V gene TRBV2 combines with J gene TRBJ1-5; perhaps TRBD1 as D (6 bases). The CDR3 length is 13 residues. Germline CDR1 is SNHLY and CDR2 is FYNNEI. V gave up 8 bases and J gave up 3 bases, with 11 bases separating them.

The chain combines TRBV7-3 with TRBJ2-2, with 7 bases that match TRBD2. In germline, CDR1 is SGHTA, CDR2 FQGTGA. J lost 0 bases, V lost 7 bases, and 17 bases had no gene match. This CDR3 has 19 residues. This CDR3 is CASTKHGGGHRSNTGELFF. For the CDR3, the DNA is TGTGCCAGCACCAAACATGGGGGAGGGCACAGGTCGAACACCGGGGAGCTGTTTTTT.

The V and J genes are TRBV11-2 and TRBJ2-5; D may match TRBD1 or TRBD2 (5 bases each). This CDR3 contains 11 residues. Germline lookup yields CDR1 SGHAT and CDR2 FQNNGV. Trimming left V 4 bases short and J 13 bases short, with 13 bases between. DNA for the CDR3: TGTGCCAGCAGCTCCAGCGGACATTTGTACTTC. This encodes CASSSSGHLYF.

The chain joins TRBV9 to TRBJ2-7, with TRBD1 identical over 8 bases. Per the germline V gene, CDR1 is SGDLS and CDR2 is YYNGEE. The CDR3 is made up of 14 amino acids. J lost 6 bases, V lost 4 bases, and 9 bases had no gene match. CDR3 amino acids: CASSPGGQGVEQYF. In DNA, the CDR3 is TGTGCCAGCAGCCCAGGGGGCCAAGGGGTCGAGCAGTACTTC.

The chain couples TRBV5-4 to TRBJ2-1, with D perhaps TRBD2 (5 bases). CDR1 and CDR2 from the germline V gene are SGHNT and YYREEE (reference sequence). This CDR3 has 12 residues. Deletions cut 3 bases from V and 9 bases from J, with 10 bases between. CDR3 residues: CASSSGEGEQFF. The CDR3 nucleotides are TGTGCCAGCAGCTCGGGCGAGGGTGAGCAGTTCTTC. Filled out from reference TRBV5-4 and TRBJ2-1, the complete variable domain reads ETGVTQSPTHLIKTRGQQVTLRCSSQSGHNTVSWYQQALGQGPQFIFQYYREEENGRGNFPPRFSGLQFPNYSSELNVNALELDDSALYLCASSSGEGEQFFGPGTRLTVL.

The V and J genes are TRBV5-1 and TRBJ1-1, with 8 bases identical to TRBD1. The CDR3 consists of 15 residues. V was pared by 5 bases and J by 3 bases, with 9 bases of the junction left unmatched. In germline, CDR1 is SGHRS, CDR2 YFSETQ. The chain's CDR3 is CASRKQGDGDTEAFF. The CDR3 coding sequence is TGCGCCAGCAGAAAACAGGGGGACGGGGACACTGAAGCTTTCTTT.

This clone is a singleton in its sample. This chain uses TRBV19 with TRBJ2-4, with D tentatively TRBD2 (5 bases). This CDR3 comprises 15 residues. The germline gives CDR1 LNHDA, CDR2 SQIVND (reference sequence). Trimming cost V 3 bases and J 3 bases, with 12 bases left between them. The CDR3 loop reads CASSISGGGKNIQYF. The CDR3 DNA reads TGTGCCAGTAGTATCTCCGGAGGTGGCAAAAACATTCAGTACTTC.

J is TRBJ1-5 and V is TRBV19; 9 bases align to TRBD1. The CDR3 spans 15 residues. Germline V gene sequence: CDR1 LNHDA, CDR2 SQIVND (reference sequence). The trim removed 3 bases at V and 2 bases at J, leaving 2 bases unmatched. CDR3 nucleotide sequence: TGTGCCAGTAGTATGGACAGGGGTGGCAATCAGCCCCAGCATTTT. Translation gives CASSMDRGGNQPQHF. Drawing the rest from reference TRBV19 and TRBJ1-5, the complete variable domain is DGGITQSPKYLFRKEGQNVTLSCEQNLNHDAMYWYRQDPGQGLRLIYYSQIVNDFQKGDIAEGYSVSREKKESFPLTVTSAQKNPTAFYLCASSMDRGGNQPQHFGDGTRLSIL.

V usage is TRBV25-1 and J usage is TRBJ1-2; D is possibly TRBD1 (6 bases). Germline V gene sequence: CDR1 MGHDK, CDR2 SYGVNS. The CDR3 is 16 residues long. V was clipped by 3 bases and J by 2 bases, with 16 bases between them. CDR3 DNA: TGTGCCAGCAGTGACTTCGAGGGGGGTGAAAACTATGGCTACACCTTC. It translates to CASSDFEGGENYGYTF.

The V gene is TRBV9, the J gene TRBJ2-5, with 9 nucleotides matching TRBD2. V lost 4 bases to trimming and J lost 0 bases; unmatched junction nucleotides: 4. The CDR3 is made up of 15 amino acids. In germline, CDR1 is SGDLS, CDR2 YYNGEE. The CDR3: CASSLRTSDQETQYF. The CDR3 region has the DNA TGTGCCAGCAGCCTGAGGACTAGCGACCAAGAGACCCAGTACTTC.

This clone was picked up a small number of times. One end of the junction is discordant with germline, which a read error may explain. The J gene is TRBJ2-7, the V gene TRBV27; D might be TRBD2 (6 bases). The CDR3 is made up of 13 amino acids. CDR1 and CDR2 from the germline V gene are MNHEY and SMNVEV (reference sequence). The CDR3 is CASSPQRRGLMHF. The CDR3 DNA is TGTGCCAGCAGCCCCCAAAGGAGGGGCCTAATGCACTTC.

V is TRBV6-5 and J is TRBJ1-1; possibly TRBD1 for D (6 bases). Looked up from germline, CDR1 is MNHEY and CDR2 is SVGAGI. The CDR3 has 14 residues. V shed 5 bases and J shed 6 bases, with 16 bases lying between them. CDR3 DNA: TGTGCCAGCAGTCGTTCGATGGACAGCCCTGAAGCTTTCTTT. This encodes CASSRSMDSPEAFF.

This chain links TRBV19 with TRBJ2-1; 10 nucleotides agree with TRBD2. The CDR3 runs to 15 residues. Germline loops: CDR1 LNHDA, CDR2 SQIVND (reference sequence). V lost 5 bases, J lost 8 bases, and 9 bases stayed unmatched. The CDR3 coding sequence is TGTGCCAGTAGTGTATTTAGCGGGAGGTCCGATGAGCAGTTCTTC. Encoded protein: CASSVFSGRSDEQFF.

The chain combines TRBV5-4 with TRBJ2-4, with D possibly TRBD2 on 6 matching bases. Trimming left V 0 bases short and J 7 bases short, with 11 bases between. Germline V gene lookup returns CDR1 SGHNT and CDR2 YYREEE (reference sequence). The CDR3 sequence is 14 residues long. The CDR3 loop reads CASSLAGGGNIQYF. CDR3 DNA sequence: TGTGCCAGCAGCTTGGCTGGTGGAGGGAACATTCAGTACTTC. Based on the CDR3 plus reference TRBV5-4 and TRBJ2-4, the full variable domain is ETGVTQSPTHLIKTRGQQVTLRCSSQSGHNTVSWYQQALGQGPQFIFQYYREEENGRGNFPPRFSGLQFPNYSSELNVNALELDDSALYLCASSLAGGGNIQYFGAGTRLSVL.

This clone was observed a few times. The rearrangement uses TRBV9 and TRBJ2-7; tentative D call: TRBD1 (5 bases). CDR3 length: 15 residues. CDR1 and CDR2 from the germline V gene are SGDLS and YYNGEE. Trimming removed 0 bases from V and 3 bases from J, with 13 bases in between. Here the CDR3 DNA reads TGTGCCAGCAGCGTAGGTCCGCCGGACATCTACGAGCAGTACTTC. It is translated as CASSVGPPDIYEQYF.

This clone came up once. V usage is TRBV2 and J usage is TRBJ2-1; 9 positions agree with TRBD1. After removal of 6 bases from V and 4 bases from J, the junction contained 4 bases not matched to a gene. The CDR3 sequence is 14 residues long. Germline V gene lookup returns CDR1 SNHLY and CDR2 FYNNEI. The CDR3 nucleotides read TGTGCCAGCAGAGACAGGGGGGCGTACAATGAGCAGTTCTTC. Translation gives CASRDRGAYNEQFF.

The chain carries TRBV9 and TRBJ2-3, with D possibly matching TRBD2 (6 bases). CDR1 and CDR2 (germline): SGDLS, YYNGEE. Trimming took 0 bases from V and 3 from J, leaving 14 bases between them. The CDR3 contains 16 residues. CDR3 sequence reads: CASSVEFGGKTDTQYF. CDR3 sequence (DNA): TGTGCCAGCAGCGTAGAGTTTGGGGGGAAAACAGATACGCAGTATTTT.

The chain joins TRBV19 to TRBJ2-6; perhaps TRBD1 as D (6 bases). The V end was cut by 8 bases, the J end by 1 base, with 12 bases between. This CDR3 contains 15 residues. Germline CDR1 LNHDA, CDR2 SQIVND (reference sequence). For the CDR3, the DNA is TGTGCCAGTGGCAGGGGAGTTTCTGGGGCCAACGTCCTGACTTTC. This codes for CASGRGVSGANVLTF.